Sequencing of this T cell receptor beta chain was carried out in a study of blood T cell repertoires in COVID-19. The CDR3 covers 16 residues. Germline V CDR1 and CDR2: SGHKS, YYEKEE (reference sequence). Trimming left V 0 bases short and J 7 bases short, with 16 bases between. Libraries were prepared by immunoSEQ multiplex PCR; TCRdb keeps only in-frame clonotypes and omits some of them. The sample lists more than 250,000 clones; 86% were seen once. The sequenced sample was peripheral blood. The source is a woman under 40 who had recovered from COVID-19. The chain joins TRBV5-5 to TRBJ1-4, with D maybe TRBD1 (6 bases). This chain's CDR3 is CASSLEILGGAEKLFF. The CDR3, as DNA: TGTGCCAGCAGCTTGGAGATATTAGGGGGGGCTGAAAAACTGTTTTTT. Variable domain in full (rest from reference TRBV5-5 and TRBJ1-4): DAGVTQSPTHLIKTRGQQVTLRCSPISGHKSVSWYQQVLGQGPQFIFQYYEKEERGRGNFPDRFSARQFPNYSSELNVNALLLGDSALYLCASSLEILGGAEKLFFGSGTQLSVL.